The clone carrying this TCR beta chain occurred once. The CDR3 has 12 residues. V was clipped by 3 bases and J by 6 bases, with 7 bases between them. CDR1 is SGHVS and CDR2 is FQNEAQ in the germline V gene. These data originate in a study of CD8 T cells in Susac syndrome. Random hexamers were used to reverse transcribe about 0.45 to 1 ug of RNA. A single record per CDR3 protein comes from TCRdb applying MiXCR to the immunoSEQ multiplex PCR reads. The repertoire has roughly 180,000 distinct CDR3 sequences, 85% to 95% of them found once; the top ten carry more than 0.08%. The specimen was CD4+ T cells from PBMCs. This sequence joins TRBV7-8 and TRBJ2-3; D is undetermined. This TCR was recovered from a human donor with Susac syndrome. The CDR3 sequence is CASSFPPDTQYF. The CDR3 DNA reads TGTGCCAGCAGCTTCCCCCCTGATACGCAGTATTTT.